This T cell receptor beta chain was captured in a study of OX40 agonist ivuxolimab in advanced cancers. On the study more broadly: Patients were given ivuxolimab, an antibody that agonizes OX40 (CD134). Ivuxolimab, which patients received intravenously every 2 weeks, was dosed at 0.01 to 10 mg/kg.

Libraries were prepared by immunoSEQ multiplex PCR; TCRdb keeps only in-frame clonotypes and omits some of them. The sample yields 25,000 to 40,000 clones, 80% to 95% seen once. CDR1 MNHEY and CDR2 SVGAGI come from the germline V gene. Trimming took 6 bases from V and 2 from J, leaving 16 bases between them. The CDR3 length is 15 residues. General study points: Among the nonresponders, some also had low normalized T-cell clonal expansion. By week 6 at 0.1 to 3.0 mg/kg, blood CD4+ and CD8+ T cells had expanded clonally.

In the case of this clone: Its antigen is unknown.

The V and J genes are TRBV6-5 and TRBJ2-5; tentative D call: TRBD1 (6 bases). The receptor comes from an adult with an advanced solid tumor such as melanoma, head and neck, liver or kidney cancer. This material consisted of CD4+ or CD8+ T cells sorted from blood, taken in a trial of the OX40 agonist ivuxolimab. The CDR3 reads CASSPWGLRQETQYF. CDR3 sequence (DNA): TGTGCCAGCAGCCCCTGGGGGCTCCGGCAAGAGACCCAGTACTTC.